These T cell receptor beta chains were read from a single sample in a study of T-cell memory formation after mild COVID-19. TCRdb redid the calling of the 5' RACE reads with MiXCR, one entry per CDR3 protein. Here the sample spans under 350,000 distinct CDR3 sequences, around 16% being singletons. Sequenced: PBMCs or a T cell subset sorted from them (not recorded which). The origin of the receptors is a man younger than 30 who had mild COVID-19 (a few samples of this study predate the infection). Cell type and time point are not known. Each CDR3 is given with its conserved first and last residue. The D gene is left open where the match is weak. Clone size is stated in some rows and not others, as once, few, many or a class when expanded.

D gene	J gene	clone size	V gene	CDR3 protein	CDR3 DNA
NA	TRBJ1-2	few	TRBV3-1	CASSLTDYGYTF	TGTGCCAGCAGCCTGACCGACTATGGCTACACCTTC
TRBD1	TRBJ1-2	few	TRBV4-3	CASSQDTGRGVRYGYTF	TGCGCCAGCAGCCAAGATACGGGCAGGGGGGTTCGATATGGCTACACCTTC
NA	TRBJ1-1	NA	TRBV4-3	CASSHLGTRDTEAFF	TGCGCCAGCAGCCACCTCGGGACCAGGGACACTGAAGCTTTCTTT
NA	TRBJ1-6	few	TRBV6-5	CASSPQDLSSPLHF	TGTGCCAGCAGTCCCCAGGACCTCTCGTCACCCCTCCACTTT
TRBD1	TRBJ2-5	NA	TRBV5-1	CASSSRGTGGETQYF	TGCGCCAGCAGCTCCCGGGGGACAGGGGGAGAGACCCAGTACTTC
TRBD1	TRBJ2-7	NA	TRBV29-1	CSVVGTGVPYEQYF	TGCAGCGTAGTAGGGACAGGGGTTCCCTACGAGCAGTACTTC
NA	TRBJ2-4	few	TRBV6-5	CASSYSDGNIQYF	TGTGCCAGCAGTTACTCGGACGGAAACATTCAGTACTTC
NA	TRBJ2-2	many	TRBV7-8	CASSLKLWQGGAGELFF	TGTGCCAGCAGCTTAAAGCTCTGGCAGGGAGGAGCCGGGGAGCTGTTTTTT
NA	TRBJ2-5	NA	TRBV6-6	CASSSRAEETQYF	TGTGCCAGCAGTTCCAGGGCAGAGGAGACCCAGTACTTC
NA	TRBJ2-1	NA	TRBV9	CASSVAGENEQFF	TGTGCCAGCAGCGTAGCAGGGGAAAATGAGCAGTTCTTC
NA	TRBJ1-1	NA	TRBV7-2	CASSLARGAHTEAFF	TGTGCCAGCAGCTTAGCTCGAGGGGCGCACACTGAAGCTTTCTTT
NA	TRBJ2-3	many	TRBV4-1	CASSRGTGLDTQYF	TGCGCCAGCAGCCGTGGGACCGGCCTAGATACGCAGTATTTT
NA	TRBJ1-4	few	TRBV3-1	CASSPVLGEKLFF	TGTGCCAGCAGTCCCGTACTGGGGGAAAAACTGTTTTTT
NA	TRBJ1-5	NA	TRBV27	CASSGSGVSNQPQHF	TGTGCCAGCAGCGGTTCGGGTGTAAGCAATCAGCCCCAGCATTTT
TRBD1	TRBJ2-7	NA	TRBV4-2	CASSHGRGQGDFYEQYF	TGTGCCAGCAGCCATGGAAGGGGACAGGGAGACTTCTACGAGCAGTACTTC
TRBD2	TRBJ2-5	few	TRBV6-1	CASSYLAGGPYETQYF	TGTGCCAGCAGTTATCTAGCGGGGGGGCCGTACGAGACCCAGTACTTC
TRBD1	TRBJ2-3	few	TRBV15	CATSRKPGTGFVADTQYF	TGTGCCACCAGCAGAAAACCCGGGACAGGGTTTGTGGCAGATACGCAGTATTTT
TRBD1	TRBJ1-5	NA	TRBV20-1	CSVKGTGESLNQPQHF	TGCAGTGTAAAAGGGACAGGGGAGTCCCTCAATCAGCCCCAGCATTTT
NA	TRBJ2-7	many	TRBV12-3/TRBV12-4	CASSRSHRDQSEQYF	TGTGCCAGCAGCCGCTCCCACAGGGATCAGAGCGAGCAGTACTTC
TRBD1	TRBJ2-2	NA	TRBV9	CASSVGTGGGTGELFF	TGTGCCAGCAGCGTAGGGACAGGGGGCGGAACCGGGGAGCTGTTTTTT
TRBD1	TRBJ2-1	NA	TRBV23-1	CASSQSWGTGDLGWLDNEQFF	TGCGCCAGCAGTCAATCGTGGGGGACAGGGGATCTCGGTTGGCTGGACAATGAGCAGTTCTTC
NA	TRBJ2-3	NA	TRBV2	CASCLRVDTQYF	TGTGCCAGCTGCCTCCGTGTGGATACGCAGTATTTT
NA	TRBJ1-1	NA	TRBV7-2	CASSFSGTNTEAFF	TGTGCCAGCAGCTTCTCCGGGACAAACACTGAAGCTTTCTTT
TRBD2	TRBJ2-3	NA	TRBV6-5	CASRRGGSTDTQYF	TGTGCCAGCCGTCGGGGGGGTAGCACAGATACGCAGTATTTT
NA	TRBJ1-6	NA	TRBV20-1	CSAPLLSRWGSPLHF	TGCAGTGCTCCACTATTAAGTCGGTGGGGATCACCCCTCCACTTT
NA	TRBJ1-5	NA	TRBV6-5	CASSEGERNEGFFSNQPQHF	TGTGCCAGCAGCGAGGGAGAACGGAACGAGGGATTTTTCTCCAATCAGCCCCAGCATTTT